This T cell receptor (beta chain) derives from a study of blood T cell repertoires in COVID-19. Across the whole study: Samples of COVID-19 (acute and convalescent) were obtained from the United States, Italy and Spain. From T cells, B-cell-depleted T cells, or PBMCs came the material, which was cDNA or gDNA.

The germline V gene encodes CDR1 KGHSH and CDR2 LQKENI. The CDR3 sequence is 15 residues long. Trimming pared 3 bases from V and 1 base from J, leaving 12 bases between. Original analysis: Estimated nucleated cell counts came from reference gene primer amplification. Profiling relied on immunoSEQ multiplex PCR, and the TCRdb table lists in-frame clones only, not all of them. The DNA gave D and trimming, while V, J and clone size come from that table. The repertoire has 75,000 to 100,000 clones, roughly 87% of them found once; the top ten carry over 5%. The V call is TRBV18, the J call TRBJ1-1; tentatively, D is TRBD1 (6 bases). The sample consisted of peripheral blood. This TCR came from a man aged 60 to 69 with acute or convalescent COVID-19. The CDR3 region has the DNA TGTGCCAGCTCACCTAGAGGACAGTCGAACACTGAAGCTTTCTTT. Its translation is CASSPRGQSNTEAFF.